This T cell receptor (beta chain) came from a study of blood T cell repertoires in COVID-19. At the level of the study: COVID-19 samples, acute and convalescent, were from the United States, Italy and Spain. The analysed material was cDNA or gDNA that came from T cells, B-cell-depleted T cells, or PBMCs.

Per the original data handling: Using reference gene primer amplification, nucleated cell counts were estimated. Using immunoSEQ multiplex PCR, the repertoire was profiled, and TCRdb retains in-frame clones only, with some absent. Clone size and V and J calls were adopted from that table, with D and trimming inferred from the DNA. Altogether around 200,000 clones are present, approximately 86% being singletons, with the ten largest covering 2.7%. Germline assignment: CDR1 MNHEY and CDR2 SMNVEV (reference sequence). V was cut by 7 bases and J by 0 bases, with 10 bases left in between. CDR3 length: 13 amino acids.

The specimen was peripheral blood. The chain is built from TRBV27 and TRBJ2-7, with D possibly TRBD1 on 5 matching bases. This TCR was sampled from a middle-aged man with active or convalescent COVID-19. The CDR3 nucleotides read TGTGCCAGCAAGGAGACAGCCTCCTACGAGCAGTACTTC. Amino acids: CASKETASYEQYF.